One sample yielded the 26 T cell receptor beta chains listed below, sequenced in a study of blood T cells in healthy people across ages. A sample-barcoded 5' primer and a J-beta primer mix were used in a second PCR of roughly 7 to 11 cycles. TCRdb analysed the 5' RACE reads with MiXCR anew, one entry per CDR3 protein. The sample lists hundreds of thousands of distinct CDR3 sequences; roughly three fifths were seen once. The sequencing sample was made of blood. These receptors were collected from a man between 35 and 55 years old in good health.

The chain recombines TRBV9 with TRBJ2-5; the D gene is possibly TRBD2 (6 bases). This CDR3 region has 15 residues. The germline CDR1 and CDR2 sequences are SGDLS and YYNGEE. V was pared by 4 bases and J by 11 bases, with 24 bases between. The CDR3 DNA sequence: TGTGCCAGCAGCCCGGGGACTCTGGGGCGCAATGAGCAGTACTTC. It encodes CASSPGTLGRNEQYF.

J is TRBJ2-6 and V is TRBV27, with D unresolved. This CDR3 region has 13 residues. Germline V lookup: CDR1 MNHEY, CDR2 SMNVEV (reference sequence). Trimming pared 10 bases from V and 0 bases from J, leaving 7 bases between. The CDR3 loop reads CATCISGANVLTF. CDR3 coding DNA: TGTGCCACCTGTATCTCTGGGGCCAACGTCCTGACTTTC. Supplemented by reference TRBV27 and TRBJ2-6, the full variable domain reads EAQVTQNPRYLITVTGKKLTVTCSQNMNHEYMSWYRQDPGLGLRQIYYSMNVEVTDKGDVPEGYKVSRKEKRNFPLILESPSPNQTSLYFCATCISGANVLTFGAGSRLTVL.

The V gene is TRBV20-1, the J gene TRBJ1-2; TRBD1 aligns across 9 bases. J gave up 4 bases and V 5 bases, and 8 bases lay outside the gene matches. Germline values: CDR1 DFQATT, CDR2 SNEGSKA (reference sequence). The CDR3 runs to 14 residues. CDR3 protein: CSASRGQGFYGYTF. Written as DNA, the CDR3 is TGCAGTGCTTCTAGGGGACAGGGTTTCTATGGCTACACCTTC.

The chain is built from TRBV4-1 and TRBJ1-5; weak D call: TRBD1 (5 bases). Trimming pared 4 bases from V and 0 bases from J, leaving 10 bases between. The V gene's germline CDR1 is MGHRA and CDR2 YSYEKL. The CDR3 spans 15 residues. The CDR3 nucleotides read TGCGCCAGCAGCCTTCTGGGGGTTAGCAATCAGCCCCAGCATTTT. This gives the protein CASSLLGVSNQPQHF.

The DNA of the CDR3 is TGCGCCAGCAGCCAACCGAGACTTGGCTCCTACGAGCAGTACGTC. This gives the protein CASSQPRLGSYEQYV. V gene TRBV4-1 combines with J gene TRBJ2-7, with D unresolved. The CDR3 sequence is 15 residues long. CDR1 is MGHRA, CDR2 YSYEKL, per germline. V dropped 2 bases and J dropped 0 bases, with 11 bases sitting between them.

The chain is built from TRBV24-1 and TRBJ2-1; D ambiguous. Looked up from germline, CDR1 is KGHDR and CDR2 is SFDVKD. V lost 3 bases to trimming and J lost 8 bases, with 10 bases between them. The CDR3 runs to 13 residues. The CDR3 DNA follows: TGTGCCACCAGTGATCCTGACCCCGATGAGCAGTTCTTC. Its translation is CATSDPDPDEQFF.

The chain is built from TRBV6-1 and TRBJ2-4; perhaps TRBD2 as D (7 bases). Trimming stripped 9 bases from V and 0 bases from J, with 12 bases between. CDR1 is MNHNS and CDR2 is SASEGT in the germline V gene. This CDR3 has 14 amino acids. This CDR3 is CASEGGLAKNIQYF. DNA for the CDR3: TGTGCCAGTGAGGGGGGGCTAGCCAAAAACATTCAGTACTTC.

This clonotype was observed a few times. The CDR3 region is CASSEGAASTEAFF. The CDR3 bases are TGTGCCAGCAGTGAAGGAGCGGCCAGCACTGAAGCTTTCTTT. The chain employs TRBV6-1 and TRBJ1-1; D unresolved. The CDR3 covers 14 residues. From germline, CDR1 is MNHNS and CDR2 SASEGT. Between the trimmed V and J ends, which lost 1 base and 4 bases, there was a span of 10 bases.

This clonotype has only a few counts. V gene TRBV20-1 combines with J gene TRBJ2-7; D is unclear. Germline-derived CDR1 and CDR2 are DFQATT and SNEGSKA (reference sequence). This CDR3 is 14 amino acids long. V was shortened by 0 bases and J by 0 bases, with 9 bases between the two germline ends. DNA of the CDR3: TGCAGTGCTAGAGATCTCGCAAGCTCCTACGAGCAGTACTTC. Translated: CSARDLASSYEQYF.

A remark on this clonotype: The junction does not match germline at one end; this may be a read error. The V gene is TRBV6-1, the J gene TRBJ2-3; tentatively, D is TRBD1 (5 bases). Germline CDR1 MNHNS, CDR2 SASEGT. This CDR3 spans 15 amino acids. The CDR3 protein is CASSGTTGSTDTEYF. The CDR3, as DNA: TGTGCCAGCAGTGGAACCACAGGCAGCACAGATACGGAGTATTTT.

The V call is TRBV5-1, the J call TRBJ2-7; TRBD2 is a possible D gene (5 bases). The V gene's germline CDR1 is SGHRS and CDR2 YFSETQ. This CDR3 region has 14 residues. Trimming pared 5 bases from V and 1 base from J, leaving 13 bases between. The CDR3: CASRGGLASYEQYF. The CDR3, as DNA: TGCGCCAGCAGAGGAGGCCTAGCTTCCTACGAGCAGTACTTC. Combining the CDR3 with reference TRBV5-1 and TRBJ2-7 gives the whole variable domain KAGVTQTPRYLIKTRGQQVTLSCSPISGHRSVSWYQQTPGQGLQFLFEYFSETQRNKGNFPGRFSGRQFSNSRSEMNVSTLELGDSALYLCASRGGLASYEQYFGPGTRLTVT.

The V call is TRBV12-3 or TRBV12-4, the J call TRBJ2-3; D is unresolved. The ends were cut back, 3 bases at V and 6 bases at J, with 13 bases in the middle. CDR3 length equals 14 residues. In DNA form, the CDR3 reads TGTGCCAGCAGTTTTGGCTCCGTTGCGGATACGCAGTATTTT. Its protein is CASSFGSVADTQYF.

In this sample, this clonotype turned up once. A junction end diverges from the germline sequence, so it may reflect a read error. The CDR3 protein is CASSLMGRASGNERFF. CDR3 nucleotide sequence: TGTGCCAGCAGCTTAATGGGTCGAGCTAGCGGGAATGAGCGGTTCTTC. V gene TRBV7-2 combines with J gene TRBJ2-1, with TRBD2 identical over 9 bases. CDR1 SGHTA and CDR2 FQGNSA come from the germline V gene. The CDR3 is 16 residues long.

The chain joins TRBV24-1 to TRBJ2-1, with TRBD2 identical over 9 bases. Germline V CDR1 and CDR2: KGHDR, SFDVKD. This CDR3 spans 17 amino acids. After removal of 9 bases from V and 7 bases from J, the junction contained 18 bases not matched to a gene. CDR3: CATGGIAGAPADNEQFF. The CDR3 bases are TGTGCCACCGGAGGCATAGCGGGGGCCCCGGCGGATAATGAGCAGTTCTTC.

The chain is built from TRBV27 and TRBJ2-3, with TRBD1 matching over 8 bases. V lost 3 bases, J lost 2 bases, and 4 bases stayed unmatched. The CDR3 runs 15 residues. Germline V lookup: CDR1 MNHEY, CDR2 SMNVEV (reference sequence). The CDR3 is CASSLTGALTDTQYF. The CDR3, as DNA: TGTGCCAGCAGTTTGACAGGGGCCCTCACAGATACGCAGTATTTT.

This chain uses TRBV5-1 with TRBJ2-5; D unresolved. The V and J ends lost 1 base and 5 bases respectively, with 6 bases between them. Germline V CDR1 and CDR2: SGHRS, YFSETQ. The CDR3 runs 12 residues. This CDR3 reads CASSLLWETQYF. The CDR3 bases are TGCGCCAGCAGCTTGTTATGGGAGACCCAGTACTTC.

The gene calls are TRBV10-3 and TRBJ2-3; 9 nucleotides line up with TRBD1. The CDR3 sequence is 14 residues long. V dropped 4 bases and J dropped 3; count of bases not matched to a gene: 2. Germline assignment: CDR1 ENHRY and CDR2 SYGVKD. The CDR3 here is CAISAGTGTDTQYF. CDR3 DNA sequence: TGTGCCATCAGTGCCGGGACAGGGACAGATACGCAGTATTTT.

The CDR3: CASTREGGNTDTQYF. The CDR3, as DNA: TGTGCCAGCACCCGAGAAGGGGGCAACACAGATACGCAGTATTTT. The chain links TRBV11-2 to TRBJ2-3, with 7 bases lining up with TRBD1. Germline loops: CDR1 SGHAT, CDR2 FQNNGV. The junction had 9 bases not matched to a gene; V was cut back by 7 bases and J by 2 bases. This CDR3 is built from 15 residues.

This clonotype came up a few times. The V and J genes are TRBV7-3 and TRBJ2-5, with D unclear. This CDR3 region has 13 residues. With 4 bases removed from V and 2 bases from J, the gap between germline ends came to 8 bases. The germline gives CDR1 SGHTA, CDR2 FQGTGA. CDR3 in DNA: TGTGCCAGCAGCTCCGCCCCACAAGAGACCCAGTACTTC. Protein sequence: CASSSAPQETQYF.

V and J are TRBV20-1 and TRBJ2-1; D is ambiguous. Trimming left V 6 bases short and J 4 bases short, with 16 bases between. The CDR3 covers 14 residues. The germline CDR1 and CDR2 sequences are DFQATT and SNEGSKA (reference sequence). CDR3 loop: CSAAGCNRYNEQFF. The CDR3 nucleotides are TGCAGTGCCGCAGGTTGTAATCGGTACAATGAGCAGTTCTTC.

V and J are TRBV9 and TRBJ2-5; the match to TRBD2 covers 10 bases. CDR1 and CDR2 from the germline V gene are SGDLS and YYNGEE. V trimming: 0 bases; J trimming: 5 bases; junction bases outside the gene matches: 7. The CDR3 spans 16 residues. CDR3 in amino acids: CASSVEAGGPFETQYF. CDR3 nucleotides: TGTGCCAGCAGCGTAGAAGCGGGGGGGCCTTTTGAGACCCAGTACTTC.

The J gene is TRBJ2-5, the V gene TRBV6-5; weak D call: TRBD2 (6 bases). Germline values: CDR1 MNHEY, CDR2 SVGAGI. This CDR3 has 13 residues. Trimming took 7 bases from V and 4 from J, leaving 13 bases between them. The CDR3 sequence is CASNTRRGETQYF. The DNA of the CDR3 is TGTGCCAGCAACACTAGGAGGGGAGAGACCCAGTACTTC.

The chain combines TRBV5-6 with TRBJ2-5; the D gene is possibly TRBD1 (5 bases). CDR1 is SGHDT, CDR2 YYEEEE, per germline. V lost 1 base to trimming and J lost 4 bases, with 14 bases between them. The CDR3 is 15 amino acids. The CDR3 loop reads CASSLNWQGTETQYF. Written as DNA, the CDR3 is TGTGCCAGCAGCTTGAATTGGCAGGGAACAGAGACCCAGTACTTC.

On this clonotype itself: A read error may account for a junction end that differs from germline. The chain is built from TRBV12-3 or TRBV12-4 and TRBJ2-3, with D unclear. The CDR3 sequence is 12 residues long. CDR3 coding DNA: TGTGCCAACAGTGCCAGCACAGATACGCAGTATTTT. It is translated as CANSASTDTQYF.

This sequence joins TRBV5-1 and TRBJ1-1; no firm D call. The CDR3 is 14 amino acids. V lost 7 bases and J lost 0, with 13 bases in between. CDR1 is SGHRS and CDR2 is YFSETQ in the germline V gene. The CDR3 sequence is CASRVDLMNTEAFF. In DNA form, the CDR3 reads TGCGCCAGCCGGGTGGACCTCATGAACACTGAAGCTTTCTTT.

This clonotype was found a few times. The chain's CDR3 is CASSLTGTGDPYEQYF. The CDR3 region has the DNA TGTGCCAGCAGCTTAACCGGGACAGGAGATCCCTACGAGCAGTACTTC. V gene TRBV5-5 combines with J gene TRBJ2-7, with 8 bases fitting TRBD1. Germline CDR1 and CDR2: SGHKS and YYEKEE (reference sequence). The CDR3 has 16 residues. Trimming cost V 2 bases and J 2 bases; bases outside gene matches: 9.